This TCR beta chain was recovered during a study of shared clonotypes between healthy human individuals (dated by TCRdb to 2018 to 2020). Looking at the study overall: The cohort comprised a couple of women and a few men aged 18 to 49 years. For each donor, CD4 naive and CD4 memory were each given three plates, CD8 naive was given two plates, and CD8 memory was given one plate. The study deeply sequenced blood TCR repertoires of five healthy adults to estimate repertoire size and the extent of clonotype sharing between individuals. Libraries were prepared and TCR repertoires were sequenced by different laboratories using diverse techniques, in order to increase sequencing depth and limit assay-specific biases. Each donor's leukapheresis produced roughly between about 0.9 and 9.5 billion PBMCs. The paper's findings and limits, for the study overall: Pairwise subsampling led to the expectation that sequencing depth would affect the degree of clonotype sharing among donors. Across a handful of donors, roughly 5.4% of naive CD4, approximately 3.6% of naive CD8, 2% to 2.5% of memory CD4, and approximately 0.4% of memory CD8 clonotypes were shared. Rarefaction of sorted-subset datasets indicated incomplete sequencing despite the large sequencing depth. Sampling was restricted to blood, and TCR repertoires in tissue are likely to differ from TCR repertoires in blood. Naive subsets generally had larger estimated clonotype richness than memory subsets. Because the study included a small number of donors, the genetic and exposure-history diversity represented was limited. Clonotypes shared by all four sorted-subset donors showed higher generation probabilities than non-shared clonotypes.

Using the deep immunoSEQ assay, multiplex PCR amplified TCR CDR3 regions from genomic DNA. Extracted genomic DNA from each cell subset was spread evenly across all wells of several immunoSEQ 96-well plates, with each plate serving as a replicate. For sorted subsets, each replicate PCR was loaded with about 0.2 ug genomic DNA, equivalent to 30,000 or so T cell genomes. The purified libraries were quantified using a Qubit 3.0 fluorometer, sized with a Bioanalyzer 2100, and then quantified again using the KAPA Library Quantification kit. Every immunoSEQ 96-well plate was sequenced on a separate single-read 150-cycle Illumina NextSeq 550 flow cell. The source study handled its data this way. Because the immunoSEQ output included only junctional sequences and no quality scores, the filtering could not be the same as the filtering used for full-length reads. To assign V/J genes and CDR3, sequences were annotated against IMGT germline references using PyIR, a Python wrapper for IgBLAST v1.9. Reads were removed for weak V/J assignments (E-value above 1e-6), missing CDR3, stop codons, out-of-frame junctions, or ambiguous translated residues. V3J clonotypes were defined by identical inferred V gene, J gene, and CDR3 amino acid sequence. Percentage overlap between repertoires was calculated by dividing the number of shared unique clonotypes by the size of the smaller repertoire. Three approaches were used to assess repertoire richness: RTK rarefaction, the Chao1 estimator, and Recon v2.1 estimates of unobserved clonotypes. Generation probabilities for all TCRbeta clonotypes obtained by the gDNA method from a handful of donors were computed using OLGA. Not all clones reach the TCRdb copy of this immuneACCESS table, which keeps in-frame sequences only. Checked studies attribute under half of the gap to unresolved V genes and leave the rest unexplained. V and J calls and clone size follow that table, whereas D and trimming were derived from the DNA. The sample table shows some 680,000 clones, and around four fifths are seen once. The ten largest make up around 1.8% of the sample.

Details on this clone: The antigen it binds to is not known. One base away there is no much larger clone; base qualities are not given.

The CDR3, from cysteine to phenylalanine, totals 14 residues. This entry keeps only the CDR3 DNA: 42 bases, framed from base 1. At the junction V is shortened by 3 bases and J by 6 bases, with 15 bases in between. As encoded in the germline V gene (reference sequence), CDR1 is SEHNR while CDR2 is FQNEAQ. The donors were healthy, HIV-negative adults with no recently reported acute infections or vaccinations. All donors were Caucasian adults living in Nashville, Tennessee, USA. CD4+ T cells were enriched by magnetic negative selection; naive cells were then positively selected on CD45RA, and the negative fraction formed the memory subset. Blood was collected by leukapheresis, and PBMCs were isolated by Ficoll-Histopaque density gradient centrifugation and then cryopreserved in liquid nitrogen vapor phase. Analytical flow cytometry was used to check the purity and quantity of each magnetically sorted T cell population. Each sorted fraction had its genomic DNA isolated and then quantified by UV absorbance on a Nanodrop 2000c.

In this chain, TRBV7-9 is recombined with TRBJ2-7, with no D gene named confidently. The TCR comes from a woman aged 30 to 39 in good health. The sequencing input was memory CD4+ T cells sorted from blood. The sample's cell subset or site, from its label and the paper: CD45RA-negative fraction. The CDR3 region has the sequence CASSLEYMGREQYF. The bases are TGTGCCAGCAGCTTGGAATATATGGGCCGCGAGCAGTACTTC.